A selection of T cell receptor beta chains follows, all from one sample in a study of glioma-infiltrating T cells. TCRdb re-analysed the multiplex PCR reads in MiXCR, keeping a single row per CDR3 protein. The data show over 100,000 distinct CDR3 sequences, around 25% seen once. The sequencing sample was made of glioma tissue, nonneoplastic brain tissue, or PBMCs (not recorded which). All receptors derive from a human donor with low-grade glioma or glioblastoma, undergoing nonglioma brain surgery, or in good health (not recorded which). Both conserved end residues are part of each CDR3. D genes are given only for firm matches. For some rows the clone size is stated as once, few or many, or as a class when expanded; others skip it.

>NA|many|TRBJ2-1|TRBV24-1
CATSDFYGKEQFF
TGTGCCACCAGTGATTTTTACGGGAAAGAGCAGTTCTTC
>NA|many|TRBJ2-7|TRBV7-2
CASSLGSAPYEQYF
TGTGCCAGCAGCTTAGGATCAGCCCCCTACGAGCAGTACTTC
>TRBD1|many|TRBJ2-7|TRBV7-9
CASSLGGTGAYEQYF
TGTGCCAGCAGCTTAGGAGGGACAGGGGCGTACGAGCAGTACTTC
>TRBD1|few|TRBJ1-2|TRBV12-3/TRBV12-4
CASTGTGGRIYGYTF
TGTGCCAGCACCGGGACAGGGGGCCGGATCTATGGCTACACCTTC
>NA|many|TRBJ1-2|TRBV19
CASSMNRDSSYYGYTF
TGTGCCAGTAGCATGAACAGGGATTCTTCCTACTATGGCTACACCTTC
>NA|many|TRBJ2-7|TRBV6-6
CASSYYYEQYF
TGTGCCAGCAGTTACTACTACGAGCAGTACTTC
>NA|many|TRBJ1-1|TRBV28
CASSLGTGSGPEAFF
TGTGCCAGCAGTTTAGGAACAGGGTCCGGCCCTGAAGCTTTCTTT
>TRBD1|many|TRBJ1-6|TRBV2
CASSGTGDNSPLHF
TGTGCCAGCAGTGGGACAGGGGACAATTCACCCCTCCACTTT
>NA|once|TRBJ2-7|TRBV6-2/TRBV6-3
CVSSYSRTAAYEHYF
TGTGTCAGCAGTTACAGTCGAACAGCGGCCTACGAGCATTACTTC
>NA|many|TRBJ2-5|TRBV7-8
CASTLTQETQYF
TGTGCCAGCACCCTTACTCAAGAGACCCAGTACTTC
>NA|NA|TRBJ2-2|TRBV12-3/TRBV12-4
CASKQDGENTGELFF
TGTGCCAGCAAACAGGATGGCGAGAACACCGGGGAGCTGTTTTTT
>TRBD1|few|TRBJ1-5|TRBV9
CASSATPTGNQPQHF
TGTGCCAGCAGCGCCACTCCGACAGGGAACCAGCCCCAGCATTTT
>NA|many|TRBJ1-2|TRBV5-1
CASSLERNYGYTF
TGCGCCAGCAGCTTGGAGCGGAACTATGGCTACACCTTC
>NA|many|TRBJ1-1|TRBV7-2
CASSPQGTLGTEAFF
TGTGCCAGCAGTCCGCAGGGGACCTTGGGCACTGAAGCTTTCTTT
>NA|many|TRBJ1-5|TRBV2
CASSEYSSLSNQPQHF
TGTGCCAGCAGTGAATATTCCAGTCTAAGCAATCAGCCCCAGCATTTT
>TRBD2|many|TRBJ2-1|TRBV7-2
CASSLAGLGTYNEQFF
TGTGCCAGCAGCTTAGCGGGACTAGGGACCTACAATGAGCAGTTCTTC